This T cell receptor (beta chain) was captured in a study of shared clonotypes between healthy human individuals. Findings of the study overall: Generation probability values for non-shared clonotypes were lower than those for clonotypes shared by all four donors.

Sorted subsets were amplified in replicate PCRs using approximately 0.2 ug DNA, 32,000 or so T cell genomes. Generated by immunoSEQ multiplex PCR, the TCRdb table keeps only in-frame clones and is missing some. The sample contains about 1.5 million clones, around 97% of which appear only once. The CDR3 totals 15 residues. V was shortened by 6 bases and J by 0 bases, with 12 bases between the two germline ends. CDR1 is SGHAT and CDR2 is FQNNGV in the germline V gene. A word on this clone: Its antigen remains unidentified.

The specimen sequenced was naive CD4+ T cells sorted from blood. Stated subset: CD45RA+ positively selected. V and J are TRBV11-2 and TRBJ2-1; no clear D. The sequence came from a man aged 30 to 39 in good health. CDR3 coding DNA: TGTGCCAGCAGATCCAATCCCTACTCCTACAATGAGCAGTTCTTC. It is translated as CASRSNPYSYNEQFF.